A single sample is the source of the 6 T cell receptor beta chains below, sequenced in a study of cytomegalovirus exposure and HLA in healthy donors. Sequenced by immunoSEQ multiplex PCR; TCRdb stores in-frame clones only, minus some. Among 200,000 or so clones listed, around 84% were seen once. The sequencing sample was made of PBMCs. The receptors shown here come from a man in his late teens or twenties in good health and CMV-seropositive.

The chain employs TRBV18 and TRBJ2-1; TRBD2 matches at 15 bases. The CDR3 length is 16 residues. Germline assignment: CDR1 KGHSH and CDR2 LQKENI. With V trimmed by 3 bases and J by 6 bases, 3 bases remained unmatched. Here the CDR3 reads CASSPRGLAGGNEQFF. The CDR3 DNA follows: TGTGCCAGCTCACCCAGGGGACTAGCGGGAGGCAATGAGCAGTTCTTC.

The chain links TRBV28 to TRBJ2-4; D gene ambiguous. Trimming pared 6 bases from V and 1 base from J, leaving 19 bases between. The germline V gene encodes CDR1 MDHEN and CDR2 SYDVKM. The CDR3 is 17 residues long. Written as DNA, the CDR3 is TGTGCCAGCAGCCCTAAACCGGGTCCCCCTGCCAAAAACATTCAGTACTTC. It yields the protein CASSPKPGPPAKNIQYF.

The CDR3 loop is CATSPGGPLETQYF. CDR3 nucleotides: TGTGCCACCAGTCCGGGAGGCCCGCTGGAGACCCAGTACTTC. The rearrangement joins TRBV15 to TRBJ2-5, with 7 bases aligning to TRBD2. CDR1 and CDR2 from the germline V gene are LNHNV and YYDKDF (reference sequence). The CDR3 runs to 14 residues. With V trimmed by 6 bases and J by 5 bases, 9 bases remained unmatched.

This clone was observed once. The J gene is TRBJ2-7, the V gene TRBV27; 7 positions match TRBD1. This CDR3 comprises 13 residues. V shed 7 bases, J shed 3 bases, and the junction held 6 bases outside the gene matches. Germline V gene sequence: CDR1 MNHEY, CDR2 SMNVEV (reference sequence). DNA for the CDR3: TGTGCCAGCATGAGGGCAGGGGGCTACGAGCAGTACTTC. Its protein product is CASMRAGGYEQYF.

The table lists this clone with a few counts. The chain employs TRBV7-9 and TRBJ2-1, with 9 bases identical to TRBD1. J lost 2 bases, V lost 5 bases, and 10 bases had no gene match. The CDR3 length is 17 residues. Germline V CDR1 and CDR2: SEHNR, FQNEAQ (reference sequence). CDR3 in amino acids: CASSERGTGTAYNEQFF. The CDR3 bases are TGTGCCAGCAGCGAAAGAGGGACAGGGACCGCCTACAATGAGCAGTTCTTC.

This clone was detected only once. This chain connects TRBV7-2 to TRBJ1-2; 9 nucleotides agree with TRBD1. The germline V gene has CDR1 SGHTA and CDR2 FQGNSA. V gave up 5 bases and J gave up 4 bases; unmatched junction bases: 8. The CDR3 loop spans 15 amino acids. CDR3 residues: CASSPGQGEGYGYTF. The CDR3 nucleotides are TGTGCCAGCAGCCCGGGACAGGGAGAGGGCTATGGCTACACCTTC.